The T cell receptor (beta chain) described here comes from a study of control samples from healthy donors and cancer patients. Germline loops: CDR1 MGHRA, CDR2 YSYEKL. The length of the CDR3 is 17 residues. V lost 0 bases, J lost 3 bases, and 12 bases lay in between. The data were produced by immunoSEQ multiplex PCR, yet TCRdb's version contains in-frame clones alone and is incomplete. The sample consists of about 94,000 clones, less than 95% of them appearing once. The source material was blood. This TCR derives from a woman under 30 in good health. The gene calls are TRBV4-1 and TRBJ1-6, with D maybe TRBD1 (5 bases). CDR3 residues: CASSQDSRQSYNSPLHF. Written as DNA, the CDR3 is TGCGCCAGCAGCCAAGATTCGAGACAGAGCTATAATTCACCCCTCCACTTT.